The 10 T cell receptor beta chains below all came from one sample that was sequenced in a study of T cells in Graves' hyperthyroidism and ophthalmopathy. Amplification of TCR beta CDR3 regions was performed using RNA transcripts as template. HTBI primers were used for first-round RT-PCR of the TCR CDR3. TCRdb re-derived calls from the multiplex PCR reads in MiXCR, one entry per CDR3 protein. There are hundreds of thousands of distinct CDR3 sequences in the sample; around 38% occur only once, and 7.5% to 9.5% lies in the top ten. Sequencing was done on a sample of blood. All receptors derive from a man in his late teens or twenties with Graves' hyperthyroidism.

This clonotype was observed at least ten times. This chain uses TRBV20-1 with TRBJ1-1; a possible D gene is TRBD1 (5 bases). Germline V gene sequence: CDR1 DFQATT, CDR2 SNEGSKA (reference sequence). The CDR3 sequence is 11 residues long. V gave up 7 bases and J gave up 1 base, with 7 bases separating them. The CDR3 sequence is CSEDRNTEAFF. The CDR3 bases are TGCAGTGAAGACAGGAACACTGAAGCTTTCTTT.

The rearrangement joins TRBV7-8 to TRBJ2-5; 15 nucleotides align to TRBD2. The CDR3 length is 18 residues. In germline, CDR1 is SGHVS, CDR2 FQNEAQ. The V gene end was trimmed by 0 bases and the J gene end by 5 bases; junction bases not matched to a gene: 7. This CDR3 reads CASSLARTSGRAWETQYF. In nucleotides, the CDR3 is TGTGCCAGCAGCTTAGCGCGGACTAGCGGGAGGGCCTGGGAGACCCAGTACTTC.

This clonotype was seen only a few times. The chain links TRBV2 to TRBJ1-5; D is undetermined. Germline-derived CDR1 and CDR2 are SNHLY and FYNNEI. The CDR3 extends over 16 amino acids. Trimming stripped 5 bases from V and 0 bases from J, with 14 bases between. In DNA form, the CDR3 reads TGTGCCAGCAGTCTACGATCGGGGAATAGCAATCAGCCCCAGCATTTT. It is translated as CASSLRSGNSNQPQHF. Combining the CDR3 with reference TRBV2 and TRBJ1-5 gives the whole variable domain EPEVTQTPSHQVTQMGQEVILRCVPISNHLYFYWYRQILGQKVEFLVSFYNNEISEKSEIFDDQFSVERPDGSNFTLKIRSTKLEDSAMYFCASSLRSGNSNQPQHFGDGTRLSIL.

The genes are TRBV6-5 and TRBJ2-5; TRBD2 aligns across 9 bases. The germline CDR1 and CDR2 sequences are MNHEY and SVGAGI. The V segment lost 2 bases and the J segment 4 bases; nucleotides outside the gene matches: 11. The length of the CDR3 is 17 residues. CDR3 amino acids: CASSYTPSAGGVETQYF. As DNA, the CDR3 is TGTGCCAGCAGTTACACCCCGTCAGCGGGAGGCGTAGAGACCCAGTACTTC.

The genes are TRBV7-2 and TRBJ2-5, with TRBD2 identical over 8 bases. CDR3 length equals 17 residues. The V gene's germline CDR1 is SGHTA and CDR2 FQGNSA. V gave up 5 bases and J gave up 5 bases; unmatched junction bases: 16. DNA for the CDR3: TGTGCCAGCAGCCCAAACCGAGCAGCGGGAGTCGGGGAGACCCAGTACTTC. Its translation is CASSPNRAAGVGETQYF.

This clonotype was detected only a few times. This sequence joins TRBV7-2 and TRBJ1-1; the D gene is possibly TRBD1 (5 bases). Germline V lookup: CDR1 SGHTA, CDR2 FQGNSA. CDR3 size: 16 residues. V lost 1 base to trimming and J lost 5 bases, with 17 bases between them. CDR3 sequence: CASSLGQGGFVTEAFF. In DNA form, the CDR3 reads TGTGCCAGCAGCTTAGGGCAGGGAGGGTTTGTAACTGAAGCTTTCTTT.

The rearrangement links TRBV9 to TRBJ1-5; tentatively, D is TRBD1 (5 bases). Germline V CDR1 and CDR2: SGDLS, YYNGEE. This CDR3 is built from 14 residues. The germline V and J ends were trimmed by 0 bases and 6 bases, with 10 bases remaining between them. CDR3 residues: CASSVGGGPQPQHF. CDR3 DNA: TGTGCCAGCAGCGTAGGGGGGGGTCCTCAGCCCCAGCATTTT.

This clonotype appeared a single time. The V call is TRBV29-1, the J call TRBJ2-7; D may be TRBD1 (7 bases). Between the trimmed V and J ends, which lost 4 bases and 5 bases, there was a span of 12 bases. The length of the CDR3 is 12 residues. Per germline, CDR1 SQVTM and CDR2 ANQGSEA. CDR3 residues: CSVVEGADEQYF. The CDR3 DNA reads TGCAGCGTTGTGGAGGGGGCGGACGAGCAGTACTTC.

The chain's CDR3 is CASSLNFANTGELFF. In DNA, the CDR3 is TGCGCCAGCAGCTTGAATTTCGCGAACACCGGGGAGCTGTTTTTT. V and J are TRBV5-1 and TRBJ2-2; D is unclear. Germline lookup yields CDR1 SGHRS and CDR2 YFSETQ. V shed 1 base and J shed 0 bases, with 7 bases lying between them. CDR3 size: 15 residues.

Regarding this clonotype: A much bigger clone sits one base away, suggesting this may be a read error. This sequence joins TRBV14 and TRBJ1-1; D is undetermined. The CDR3 totals 13 residues. Germline V gene data show CDR1 as SGHDN and CDR2 as FVKESK. Trimming shortened V by 7 bases and J by 6 bases, and 15 bases separated the two germline ends. CDR3 loop: CASNHSGSPEAFF. The CDR3 nucleotides read TGTGCCAGCAACCACTCAGGCAGCCCTGAAGCTTTCTTT.